A single sample is the source of the 21 T cell receptor beta chains below, sequenced in a study of tumor-infiltrating lymphocytes in primary liver carcinoma. DNA and RNA were both co-extracted from approximately 20-30 mg of bulk tissue that had not been sorted. Researchers generated TCR beta cDNA from around 0.55 ug of total RNA, relying on a constant-region primer. Employing slightly modified ARM-PCR, three nested multiplex PCR rounds were run, and these gave rise to the TCR beta libraries. TRBV1-TRBV30 forward primers paired with a C-beta reverse primer were used in the first two PCR rounds, which ran approximately 11 cycles each. MiXCR was run by TCRdb on the multiplex PCR reads, yielding one entry per CDR3 protein. Of roughly 200,000 distinct CDR3 sequences in the sample, 85% were seen once. Sequences were obtained from tumor tissue from primary liver carcinoma. The receptors shown here come from a man in his forties with primary liver carcinoma and hepatitis B virus infection.

About this clonotype: A much larger clone differs by one base, so this may be a read error. The CDR3 DNA reads as TGCGCCAGCTGCTCTCACGGGACAGGGGACACTGAAGCTTTCTTT. Protein: CASCSHGTGDTEAFF. The rearrangement joins TRBV5-1 to TRBJ1-1; TRBD1 matches at 10 bases. This CDR3 has 15 residues. The germline V gene encodes CDR1 SGHRS and CDR2 YFSETQ. With 7 bases clipped from V and 3 bases from J, the junction kept 9 bases outside the gene matches.

A word on this clonotype: It is likely a read error, because the conserved phenylalanine at the end of the CDR3 is missing. V gene TRBV29-1 combines with J gene TRBJ2-3; TRBD1 agrees at 9 bases. J lost 3 bases, V lost 7 bases, and 11 bases had no gene match. The CDR3 loop spans 15 amino acids. In germline, CDR1 is SQVTM, CDR2 ANQGSEA. The CDR3 sequence: CSAEYRDRDTDTQYL. The CDR3 nucleotides read TGCAGCGCCGAATACCGGGACAGGGATACAGATACGCAGTATTTA.

As concerns this clonotype: A junction boundary mismatches the germline segment, possibly from a read error. V gene TRBV11-3 combines with J gene TRBJ2-5; 9 nucleotides agree with TRBD1. Germline V gene data show CDR1 as SGHNT and CDR2 as YENEEA. The CDR3 is 14 amino acids. CDR3 in amino acids: CATRQGETSYEQHF. CDR3 in DNA: TGTGCCACTCGACAGGGGGAGACTTCCTACGAACAGCACTTC.

The chain uses TRBV11-2 and TRBJ2-7; 9 bases match TRBD1. This CDR3 region has 15 residues. V gave up 10 bases and J gave up 5 bases; unmatched junction bases: 15. The germline gives CDR1 SGHAT, CDR2 FQNNGV. Written as DNA, the CDR3 is TGTGCCATCGGCTTACTATGGACAGGGGAAAACGAGCAGTACTTC. It is translated as CAIGLLWTGENEQYF.

This sequence joins TRBV5-1 and TRBJ2-1; D possibly corresponds to TRBD2 (5 bases). CDR3 size: 14 residues. CDR1 and CDR2 from the germline V gene are SGHRS and YFSETQ. Trimming took 8 bases from V and 4 from J, leaving 16 bases between them. CDR3 nucleotides: TGCGCCAGAAGGCCCTCCAGCGGATACAATGAGCAGTTCTTC. It translates to CARRPSSGYNEQFF.

For this clonotype: As the CDR3 is not closed by the conserved phenylalanine or tryptophan, this likely results from a read error. The chain employs TRBV6-1 and TRBJ2-3; 9 bases line up with TRBD2. Unmatched junction bases numbered 4, after V lost 2 bases and J lost 4 bases. The CDR3 covers 15 residues. From germline, CDR1 is MNHNS and CDR2 SASEGT. In DNA, the CDR3 is TGTGCCAGCAGTGAACTTGCGGGAGGGCCAGATACGCAGTATTCT. Amino acid sequence: CASSELAGGPDTQYS.

On this clonotype itself: Germline is not matched at one junction end, which may reflect a read error. J is TRBJ2-1 and V is TRBV5-5; 11 bases match TRBD2. The germline CDR1 and CDR2 sequences are SGHKS and YYEKEE (reference sequence). This CDR3 region has 16 residues. In DNA, the CDR3 is TGTGCCGGCAGCTCCTTAGGGACTAGCGGCAGGAATGAGCAGTTATTC. It specifies CAGSSLGTSGRNEQLF.

This clonotype was detected only a few times. The CDR3 loop reads CASSGLAEGKETQYF. CDR3 sequence (DNA): TGTGCCAGCAGTGGACTAGCGGAGGGGAAAGAGACCCAGTACTTC. V and J are TRBV6-1 and TRBJ2-5, with 9 nucleotides matching TRBD2. The trim removed 4 bases at V and 3 bases at J, leaving 6 bases unmatched. The CDR3 is 15 amino acids. CDR1 is MNHNS and CDR2 is SASEGT in the germline V gene.

This chain uses TRBV7-3 with TRBJ2-2, with D possibly matching TRBD1 (6 bases). The germline V gene encodes CDR1 SGHTA and CDR2 FQGTGA. There are 18 residues in the CDR3. Deletions cut 5 bases from V and 4 bases from J, with 23 bases between. The CDR3 loop is CASSHKGVTLSGTGELFF. DNA for the CDR3: TGTGCCAGCAGCCACAAGGGGGTCACGCTCAGCGGCACCGGGGAGCTGTTTTTT.

The J gene is TRBJ1-1, the V gene TRBV5-5; D gene uncertain. The CDR3 loop spans 14 amino acids. V was trimmed by 2 bases and J by 6 bases, leaving 14 bases between them. Germline CDR1 and CDR2: SGHKS and YYEKEE (reference sequence). The CDR3 spells CASSFYYGEAEAFF. CDR3 coding DNA: TGTGCCAGCAGCTTCTACTACGGTGAGGCTGAAGCTTTCTTT.

In this sample, this clonotype turned up a few times. One end of the junction does not line up with germline, which may come from a read error. This chain links TRBV6-6 with TRBJ1-3; 9 positions agree with TRBD1. This CDR3 has 16 residues. Germline V lookup: CDR1 MNHNY, CDR2 SVGAGI (reference sequence). CDR3 sequence (DNA): TGTGCCAGTAGCAGAACAACAGGGGGCACTGGAAGCACCATATATTTT. This sequence encodes CASSRTTGGTGSTIYF.

In its sample, this clonotype was seen once. This rearrangement joins TRBV2 to TRBJ2-5; 7 bases are shared with TRBD2. V lost 6 bases and J lost 5; bases outside the gene matches: 15. The length of the CDR3 is 16 residues. Germline CDR1 is SNHLY and CDR2 is FYNNEI. CDR3 region: CASRKSGLGRRETQYF. The DNA for the CDR3 is TGTGCCAGCAGGAAAAGCGGACTAGGAAGGCGGGAGACCCAGTACTTC.

This clonotype was counted a single time. A read error may account for a junction end that differs from germline. The gene calls are TRBV12-3 or TRBV12-4 and TRBJ1-1, with no clear D. The CDR3 length is 13 residues. The CDR3 DNA is TGCGTCAGCAGGATTCGAATTAACTCTGAAGCTTTCTTT. Amino acid sequence: CVSRIRINSEAFF.

The gene calls are TRBV5-6 and TRBJ2-7, with TRBD2 as a possible D gene (6 bases). CDR1 and CDR2 from the germline V gene are SGHDT and YYEEEE. This CDR3 is built from 16 residues. CDR3 sequence reads: CSNILSGVASTYEQYF. In nucleotides, the CDR3 is TGTTCCAACATCTTGTCGGGGGTAGCTAGCACCTACGAGCAGTACTTC.

Remarks on this clonotype: A read error may account for a junction end that differs from germline. The chain has TRBV4-3 and TRBJ1-2, with D perhaps matching TRBD1 (6 bases). Germline V gene sequence: CDR1 LGHNA, CDR2 YSLEER. The CDR3 totals 15 residues. The chain's CDR3 is CTSSQDTRGPDGYTF. CDR3 bases: TGCACCAGCAGCCAAGATACGCGGGGGCCTGATGGCTACACCTTC.

On this clonotype itself: A read error is likely, as this CDR3 ends without the conserved phenylalanine or tryptophan. This chain's CDR3 is CASIPRSAPGVTQYI. Written as DNA, the CDR3 is TGTGCCAGCATCCCCCGGTCAGCCCCAGGAGTGACCCAGTACATC. The rearrangement links TRBV11-2 to TRBJ2-5; D not resolved. This CDR3 is 15 amino acids long. Germline V gene lookup returns CDR1 SGHAT and CDR2 FQNNGV. V was cut by 7 bases and J by 7 bases, with 22 bases left in between.

A note on this clonotype: Likely a read error: the CDR3 ends without its conserved phenylalanine or tryptophan. V and J are TRBV5-5 and TRBJ2-7, with a tentative D call TRBD2 (6 bases). Matching the DNA end better, TRBJ2-1 makes the J call doubtful. The CDR3 contains 15 residues. Germline V gives CDR1 SGHKS, CDR2 YYEKEE (reference sequence). The CDR3 coding sequence is TGTGCCAACAGCTTAGGCGGGACCACTCGCTACGAGCAGTTCTCC. This translates into CANSLGGTTRYEQFS.

Notes on this clonotype: This likely comes from a read error, as the CDR3 has no conserved phenylalanine or tryptophan at its end. The chain joins TRBV7-8 to TRBJ1-5, with 9 bases that match TRBD1. The length of the CDR3 is 17 residues. CDR1 and CDR2 (germline): SGHVS, FQNEAQ. In nucleotides, the CDR3 is TGTGCCAGCAGCTTAGCCGGACAGGGGTTGAGCAATCAACCCCAGCATTAT. Protein: CASSLAGQGLSNQPQHY.

This clonotype was detected once. The missing conserved phenylalanine or tryptophan at the end of this CDR3 makes a read error likely. The V and J genes are TRBV5-5 and TRBJ1-1; D is unclear. The CDR3 spans 15 residues. The germline V gene encodes CDR1 SGHKS and CDR2 YYEKEE (reference sequence). The CDR3 is CVSSHEVERYTEAFS. CDR3 coding DNA: TGTGTCAGCAGCCATGAGGTTGAGCGGTACACTGAAGCTTTCTCT.

This clonotype was recorded many times. This rearrangement joins TRBV5-6 to TRBJ2-7; D is uncertain. Germline lookup yields CDR1 SGHDT and CDR2 YYEEEE. The CDR3 is 11 amino acids. With 4 bases removed from V and 3 bases from J, the gap between germline ends came to 5 bases. CDR3 residues: CASSTFYEQYF. CDR3 DNA: TGTGCCAGCAGCACCTTCTACGAGCAGTACTTC.

This chain connects TRBV5-1 to TRBJ2-3, with 8 bases aligning to TRBD1. Trimming took 7 bases from V and 3 from J; bases not matched to a gene: 10. The CDR3 extends over 15 amino acids. CDR1 is SGHRS and CDR2 is YFSETQ in the germline V gene. CDR3 bases: TGCGCCAGCGGCGCCGGCACAGGGGGAACAGATACGCAGTATTTT. It codes for CASGAGTGGTDTQYF. Together with reference TRBV5-1 and TRBJ2-3, the CDR3 gives the full variable domain: KAGVTQTPRYLIKTRGQQVTLSCSPISGHRSVSWYQQTPGQGLQFLFEYFSETQRNKGNFPGRFSGRQFSNSRSEMNVSTLELGDSALYLCASGAGTGGTDTQYFGPGTRLTVL.